These 20 T cell receptor beta chains originate from one sample sequenced in a study of molecular identifiers for immune sequencing clone quantification. Each CDR3 protein is one row after TCRdb ran MiXCR on the PCR reads. The sample lists fewer than 350,000 distinct CDR3 sequences; roughly a quarter were seen once. The sequenced sample was naive CD8+ T cells from blood, with Jurkat cell RNA spiked in. This sample's subset: FACS-sorted CD8+CD4-CCR7+CD45RA+ naive T cells. Receptor source: a human donor in good health. Some libraries in this study had Jurkat cell RNA spiked in.

CDR3 nucleotides: TGTGCCAGTAGTATACAGTATGATCAGCCCCAGCATTTT. Its protein product is CASSIQYDQPQHF. The chain has TRBV19 and TRBJ1-5; D not certain. The CDR3 contains 13 residues. Per the germline V gene, CDR1 is LNHDA and CDR2 is SQIVND (reference sequence). Between the trimmed V and J ends, which lost 2 bases and 5 bases, there was a span of 7 bases.

Note on this clonotype: A read error may explain this, as a much larger clone is one base away. This chain joins TRBV27 and TRBJ1-1; no clear D. The germline V and J ends were trimmed by 6 bases and 6 bases, with 14 bases remaining between them. Germline CDR1 reads MNHEY; CDR2 reads SMNVEV (reference sequence). The CDR3 length is 13 residues. The CDR3 sequence: CASSPTGLAEAFF. The CDR3 bases are TGTGCCAGCAGCCCAACGGGGTTGGCTGAAGCTTTCTTT.

Points on this clonotype: Compared with germline, one end of the junction differs, possibly owing to a read error. The V call is TRBV6-5, the J call TRBJ2-5; D uncertain. Germline CDR1 MNHEY, CDR2 SVGAGI. CDR3 length: 16 amino acids. In nucleotides, the CDR3 is TGTGCCAGCAGTTACTCGAAGTTCCGCAACCAAGAGCCCCAGTACTTC. Translation: CASSYSKFRNQEPQYF.

Details on this clonotype: A read error may be the cause here, since a much bigger clone is one base away. This chain joins TRBV7-2 and TRBJ2-7, with a possible D match to TRBD1 (5 bases). Germline V CDR1 and CDR2: SGHTA, FQGNSA. CDR3 length: 13 amino acids. CDR3 DNA sequence: TGTGCCAGCGGCTTACGGACACGCTACGAGCAGTACTTC. It encodes CASGLRTRYEQYF.

This clonotype has a handful of counts. The V gene is TRBV11-2, the J gene TRBJ2-1, with 8 bases matching TRBD1. Germline V gene lookup returns CDR1 SGHAT and CDR2 FQNNGV. The CDR3 sequence is 15 residues long. With V trimmed by 5 bases and J by 7 bases, 10 bases remained unmatched. This CDR3 is CASSRPGQDDNEQFF. The CDR3 coding sequence is TGTGCCAGCAGCCGACCGGGACAGGACGATAATGAGCAGTTCTTC.

This clonotype was observed at least ten times. This rearrangement joins TRBV29-1 to TRBJ2-3; D may be TRBD1 (5 bases). Germline CDR1 reads SQVTM; CDR2 reads ANQGSEA. The CDR3 is 12 amino acids. Trimming removed 5 bases from V and 8 bases from J, with 14 bases in between. In DNA, the CDR3 is TGCAGCGTTCTGACTCCCAGGGCTACGCAGTATTTT. Its translation is CSVLTPRATQYF.

The rearrangement links TRBV27 to TRBJ2-7; TRBD2 aligns across 11 bases. The germline CDR1 and CDR2 sequences are MNHEY and SMNVEV (reference sequence). The V and J ends lost 4 bases and 1 base, in that order; junction bases with no gene match: 6. The length of the CDR3 is 16 residues. The CDR3 protein is CASSSGLADYSYEQYF. As DNA, the CDR3 is TGTGCCAGCAGTTCGGGACTAGCGGACTATTCCTACGAGCAGTACTTC.

This clonotype was observed a handful of times. The J gene is TRBJ2-7, the V gene TRBV28; TRBD1 matches 9 bases. This CDR3 region has 15 residues. V lost 6 bases and J lost 3; bases outside the gene matches: 9. CDR1 and CDR2 from the germline V gene are MDHEN and SYDVKM. Written as DNA, the CDR3 is TGTGCCAGCAGCCAGACGGGACAGGGCGTCTACGAGCAGTACTTC. Amino acids: CASSQTGQGVYEQYF.

This clonotype was detected ten times or more. V gene TRBV29-1 combines with J gene TRBJ1-1; 7 bases align to TRBD1. V lost 6 bases, J lost 1 base, and 5 bases stayed unmatched. CDR1 and CDR2 from the germline V gene are SQVTM and ANQGSEA. This CDR3 region has 13 residues. CDR3 region: CSVVQGWNTEAFF. The CDR3 region has the DNA TGCAGCGTGGTACAGGGGTGGAACACTGAAGCTTTCTTT.

This clonotype was counted many times. The gene calls are TRBV6-5 and TRBJ2-7, with TRBD1 matching over 7 bases. V gave up 0 bases and J gave up 6 bases; unmatched junction bases: 5. CDR1 MNHEY and CDR2 SVGAGI come from the germline V gene. The CDR3 totals 14 residues. CDR3 in DNA: TGTGCCAGCAGTTACTCGGGTACAGGGGTCGAGCAGTACTTC. It translates to CASSYSGTGVEQYF.

The chain carries TRBV6-2 or TRBV6-3 and TRBJ2-1, with TRBD2 as a possible D gene (5 bases). The CDR3 is 16 amino acids. From germline, CDR1 is MNHEY and CDR2 SVGEGT. The V and J ends lost 2 bases and 2 bases respectively, with 13 bases between them. The CDR3 here is CASSYEGPGAYNEQFF. The CDR3 DNA follows: TGTGCCAGCAGTTACGAGGGCCCGGGCGCCTACAATGAGCAGTTCTTC.

This clonotype turned up a few times. V and J are TRBV19 and TRBJ1-2; D is unclear. This CDR3 has 13 residues. With 2 bases removed from V and 3 bases from J, the gap between germline ends came to 7 bases. CDR1 and CDR2 from the germline V gene are LNHDA and SQIVND (reference sequence). The CDR3 protein is CASSIYGYYGYTF. The CDR3 DNA reads as TGTGCCAGTAGTATATACGGGTACTATGGCTACACCTTC.

This clonotype was seen many times. The V and J genes are TRBV9 and TRBJ2-6, with 8 positions matching TRBD1. This CDR3 comprises 16 residues. Germline-derived CDR1 and CDR2 are SGDLS and YYNGEE. V was clipped by 9 bases and J by 0 bases; unmatched bases: 8. CDR3 residues: CATSGTGGSGANVLTF. CDR3 coding DNA: TGTGCCACCTCCGGGACAGGCGGCTCTGGGGCCAACGTCCTGACTTTC.

This clonotype was detected many times. The rearrangement uses TRBV5-1 and TRBJ1-6; D not certain. The CDR3 contains 13 residues. Looked up from germline, CDR1 is SGHRS and CDR2 is YFSETQ. The ends were cut back, 4 bases at V and 7 bases at J, with 9 bases in the middle. The CDR3 DNA sequence: TGCGCCAGCAGCCCTCGAACGAATTCACCCCTCCACTTT. Protein product: CASSPRTNSPLHF.

This clonotype was counted many times. The chain links TRBV6-5 to TRBJ2-3; no definite D call. Germline V gene data show CDR1 as MNHEY and CDR2 as SVGAGI. The CDR3 is 13 amino acids. Deletions cut 5 bases from V and 2 bases from J, with 8 bases between. The CDR3 region has the DNA TGTGCCAGCAGTCCCCTCATCACAGATACGCAGTATTTT. It is translated as CASSPLITDTQYF.

At least ten counts were recorded for this clonotype. V and J are TRBV7-9 and TRBJ2-7, with TRBD2 as a possible D gene (6 bases). The CDR3 runs to 13 residues. Trimming shortened V by 5 bases and J by 4 bases, and 12 bases separated the two germline ends. Germline assignment: CDR1 SEHNR and CDR2 FQNEAQ (reference sequence). In DNA, the CDR3 is TGTGCCAGCAGCGGGGTAGGGAGGTACGAGCAGTACTTC. Amino acid sequence: CASSGVGRYEQYF.

In its sample, this clonotype was seen a few times. This chain joins TRBV5-6 and TRBJ2-7; D assignment may be TRBD1 or TRBD2 (5 bases each). The length of the CDR3 is 14 residues. V lost 2 bases and J lost 1, with 10 bases in between. CDR1 and CDR2 (germline): SGHDT, YYEEEE. The CDR3 bases are TGTGCCAGCAGCTTCGGGGACGATTCCTACGAGCAGTACTTC. Translated: CASSFGDDSYEQYF.

This clonotype was seen more than once but under ten times. This chain links TRBV11-1 with TRBJ2-7; 9 bases line up with TRBD1. Losses at the gene ends were 5 bases for V and 3 bases for J; bases not matched to a gene: 5. The CDR3 loop spans 14 amino acids. The germline V gene encodes CDR1 SGHAT and CDR2 FQDESV (reference sequence). CDR3 nucleotides: TGTGCCAGCAGCCACCCGGACAGGGGCTACGAGCAGTACTTC. Translated, it gives CASSHPDRGYEQYF.

At least ten counts were recorded for this clonotype. The rearrangement links TRBV29-1 to TRBJ2-3; D may be TRBD1 (5 bases). The CDR3 is 15 residues long. Per germline, CDR1 SQVTM and CDR2 ANQGSEA. The CDR3 loop is CSGWGKPEDTDTQYF. CDR3 nucleotides: TGCAGTGGATGGGGCAAACCAGAAGACACAGATACGCAGTATTTT.

In this sample, this clonotype turned up many times. This chain links TRBV7-2 with TRBJ1-1; tentative D call: TRBD1 (5 bases). The germline gives CDR1 SGHTA, CDR2 FQGNSA. The CDR3 covers 14 residues. Trimming shortened V by 2 bases and J by 3 bases, and 10 bases separated the two germline ends. CDR3 sequence: CASSLWARDTEAFF. The CDR3 nucleotides are TGTGCCAGCAGCTTATGGGCCAGGGACACTGAAGCTTTCTTT.